The 7 T cell receptor beta chains presented below share a single source sample, sequenced in a study of blood T cell repertoires in COVID-19. Produced via immunoSEQ multiplex PCR; TCRdb's table is partial and in-frame only. The sample lists almost 400,000 clones; 89% were seen once. Sequencing was performed on PBMCs or T cells enriched from blood (not recorded which). These receptors were taken from a woman in her thirties who had recovered from COVID-19.

This chain joins TRBV24-1 and TRBJ2-1, with a tentative D call TRBD2 (5 bases). V was clipped by 1 base and J by 4 bases, with 10 bases between them. The CDR3 contains 15 residues. CDR1 and CDR2 from the germline V gene are KGHDR and SFDVKD. The CDR3 DNA reads TGTGCCACCAGTGATTTAGGAGGAATTTACAATGAGCAGTTCTTC. Translation: CATSDLGGIYNEQFF.

This clone was seen just once. The chain recombines TRBV30 with TRBJ2-3; D not resolved. The ends were cut back, 0 bases at V and 3 bases at J, with 10 bases in the middle. Germline values: CDR1 GTSNPN, CDR2 SVGIG (reference sequence). The CDR3 contains 14 residues. The chain's CDR3 is CAWSVATPTDTQYF. The CDR3 DNA sequence: TGTGCCTGGAGTGTAGCAACCCCTACAGATACGCAGTATTTT.

Points on this clone: The sample contains more than one DNA sequence encoding this CDR3. The CDR3 here is CASSIKRNTEAFF. Here the CDR3 DNA reads TGTGCCAGTAGTATTAAGCGGAACACTGAAGCTTTCTTT. The V call is TRBV19, the J call TRBJ1-1; D remains unclear. The ends were cut back, 3 bases at V and 1 base at J, with 6 bases in the middle. In germline, CDR1 is LNHDA, CDR2 SQIVND (reference sequence). The CDR3 is 13 residues long.

This clone was detected once. The chain carries TRBV9 and TRBJ2-5; D possibly corresponds to TRBD1 (6 bases). The V end lost 2 bases, the J end lost 5 bases, and 16 bases lay between the germline ends. This CDR3 region has 15 residues. CDR1 SGDLS and CDR2 YYNGEE come from the germline V gene. The CDR3 DNA is TGTGCCAGCAGCGTGGGGACATTAATTTACGAGACCCAGTACTTC. It specifies CASSVGTLIYETQYF.

V usage is TRBV10-3 and J usage is TRBJ1-2; no reliable D call. The ends were cut back, 9 bases at V and 6 bases at J, with 14 bases in the middle. This CDR3 contains 12 residues. Germline lookup yields CDR1 ENHRY and CDR2 SYGVKD. Here the CDR3 reads CAITDTYDGYTF. CDR3 sequence (DNA): TGTGCCATAACCGACACCTACGATGGCTACACCTTC.

The chain joins TRBV10-2 to TRBJ2-7, with 8 bases identical to TRBD1. Germline CDR1 is WSHSY and CDR2 is SAAADI. V lost 3 bases and J lost 3; bases outside the gene matches: 13. The length of the CDR3 is 17 residues. CDR3 region: CASSDPDRGLRIYEQYF. CDR3 nucleotides: TGCGCCAGCAGTGACCCAGACAGGGGTCTACGTATCTACGAGCAGTACTTC.

This clone is a singleton in its sample. V and J are TRBV10-3 and TRBJ1-2; D uncertain. CDR3 length equals 15 residues. V lost 8 bases to trimming and J lost 5 bases, with 21 bases between them. In germline, CDR1 is ENHRY, CDR2 SYGVKD. CDR3 in amino acids: CAIARGSAGEYGYTF. DNA for the CDR3: TGTGCCATCGCCCGAGGCTCGGCGGGCGAATATGGCTACACCTTC.